This record concerns one T cell receptor beta chain sequence. The data were taken from a study of blood T cell repertoires in COVID-19. Assay used: immunoSEQ multiplex PCR; TCRdb lists only in-frame clones, some missing. Of fewer than 200,000 clones in the sample, 82% were seen once. Germline lookup yields CDR1 SGHTA and CDR2 FQGNSA. The CDR3 consists of 15 residues. Trimming at V came to 5 bases and at J to 3 bases, leaving 2 bases not matched to a gene. Clinical history as reported by participants underpinned cohort assignment. The chain employs TRBV7-2 and TRBJ2-5; 14 bases are shared with TRBD2. The sample was PBMCs or T cells enriched from blood (not recorded which). The TCR was taken from an older woman with acute COVID-19. The CDR3 loop is CASSAGLAGEETQYF. The DNA of the CDR3 is TGTGCCAGCAGCGCGGGACTAGCGGGAGAAGAGACCCAGTACTTC.